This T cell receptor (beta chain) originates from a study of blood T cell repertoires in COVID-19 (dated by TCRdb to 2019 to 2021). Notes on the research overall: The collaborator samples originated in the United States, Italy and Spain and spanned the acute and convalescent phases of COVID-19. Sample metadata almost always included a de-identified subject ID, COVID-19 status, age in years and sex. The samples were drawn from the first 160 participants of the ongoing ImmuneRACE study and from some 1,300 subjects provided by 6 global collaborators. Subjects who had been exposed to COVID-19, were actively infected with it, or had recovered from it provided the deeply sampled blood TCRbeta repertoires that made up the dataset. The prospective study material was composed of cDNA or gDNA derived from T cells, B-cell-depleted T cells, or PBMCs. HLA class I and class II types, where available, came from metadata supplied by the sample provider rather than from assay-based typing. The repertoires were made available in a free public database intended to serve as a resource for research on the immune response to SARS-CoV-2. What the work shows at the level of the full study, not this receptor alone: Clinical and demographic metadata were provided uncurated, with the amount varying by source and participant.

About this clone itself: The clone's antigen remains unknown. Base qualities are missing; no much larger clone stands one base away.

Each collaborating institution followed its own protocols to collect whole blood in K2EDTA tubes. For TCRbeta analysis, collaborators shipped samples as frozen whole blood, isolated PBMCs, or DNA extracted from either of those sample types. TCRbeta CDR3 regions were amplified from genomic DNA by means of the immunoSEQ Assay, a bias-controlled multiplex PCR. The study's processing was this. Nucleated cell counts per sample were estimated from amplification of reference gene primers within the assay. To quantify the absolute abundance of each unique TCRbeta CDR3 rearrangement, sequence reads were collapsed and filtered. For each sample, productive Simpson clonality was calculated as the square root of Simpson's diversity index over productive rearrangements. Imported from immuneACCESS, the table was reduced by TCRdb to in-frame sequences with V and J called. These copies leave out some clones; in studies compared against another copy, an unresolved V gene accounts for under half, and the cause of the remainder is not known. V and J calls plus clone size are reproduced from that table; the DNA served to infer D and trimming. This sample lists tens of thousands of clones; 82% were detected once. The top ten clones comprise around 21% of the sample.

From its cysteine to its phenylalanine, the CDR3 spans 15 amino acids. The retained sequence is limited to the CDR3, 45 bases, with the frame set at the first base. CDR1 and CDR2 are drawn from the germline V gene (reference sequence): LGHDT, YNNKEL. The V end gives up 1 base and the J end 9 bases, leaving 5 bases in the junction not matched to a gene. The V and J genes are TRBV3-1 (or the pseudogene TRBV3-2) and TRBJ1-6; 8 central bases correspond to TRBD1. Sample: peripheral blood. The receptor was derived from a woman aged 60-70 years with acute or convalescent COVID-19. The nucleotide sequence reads TGTGCCAGCAGCCAAGGAGGGACAGGCCGTTCACCCCTCCACTTT. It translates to CASSQGGTGRSPLHF.